Listed below are T cell receptor beta chains from one sample, sequenced in a study of T cell clones after liver transplantation. TCRdb's table, derived via immunoSEQ multiplex PCR, lists solely in-frame clones and lacks some. The repertoire consists of 20,000 to 30,000 clones, with 55% to 75% occurring once and the leading ten covering 2.5% to 3%. Material: CD4+ T cells from blood, obtained before liver transplant. The receptors were sampled from a human donor who received a liver transplant. CDR3s include the opening cysteine and the closing phenylalanine or tryptophan. The D gene is left open where the match is weak. Clone size appears in some rows only: once, few, many, or a class for an expanded clone.

v_call	clone_size	d_call	j_call	cdr3_nt	cdr3_aa
TRBV6-1	.	.	TRBJ2-2	TGTGCCAGCAGTGTGGGGGGTCGGAACACCGGGGAGCTGTTTTTT	CASSVGGRNTGELFF
TRBV2	.	.	TRBJ1-4	TGTGCCAGCACCGAGGACCGGGGGGAAAAACTGTTTTTT	CASTEDRGEKLFF
TRBV9	.	TRBD1	TRBJ1-1	TGTGCCAGCAGCCATGGTCCCGGGACAGACGTGAGTGAAGCTTTCTTT	CASSHGPGTDVSEAFF
TRBV29-1	.	.	TRBJ2-7	TGCAGCGTTGGAGGCAGTCCCTACGAGCAGTACTTC	CSVGGSPYEQYF
TRBV28	.	.	TRBJ1-2	TGTGCCAGCAGTAGGGGAGACTATGGCTACACCTTC	CASSRGDYGYTF
TRBV10-3	once	TRBD2	TRBJ2-2	TGTGCCATCAGCCCCGGCCCCAGGACTAGCGGGGGTACCGGGGAGCTGTTTTTT	CAISPGPRTSGGTGELFF
TRBV6-5	.	.	TRBJ1-2	TGTGCCAGCAGTTACTCGGGCGTTGAGGGAAACTATGGCTACACCTTC	CASSYSGVEGNYGYTF
TRBV7-2	.	TRBD2	TRBJ2-7	TGTGCCAGCAGCTCTGAAAGCGGGGGAACCTACGAGCAGTACTTC	CASSSESGGTYEQYF
TRBV30	.	TRBD2	TRBJ2-2	TGTGCCTCGGGTGGGCCCGGGGGGACCGGGGAGCTGTTTTTT	CASGGPGGTGELFF
TRBV5-1	.	.	TRBJ1-1	TGTGCCAGCAGCATCCGGGACAAGAACACTGAAGCTTTCTTT	CASSIRDKNTEAFF
TRBV2	.	.	TRBJ2-1	TGTGCCAGCAGCTATTCGGGTGAGCAGTTCTTC	CASSYSGEQFF
TRBV7-8	.	.	TRBJ2-1	TGTGCCAGCAGCTTCGATTATGGGTTCAATGAGCAGTTCTTC	CASSFDYGFNEQFF
TRBV10-3	.	TRBD2	TRBJ2-2	TGTGCCATCAGTCCCTCCTTTGGACTAGCGGGAGTCGGGGAGCTGTTTTTT	CAISPSFGLAGVGELFF
TRBV6-1	few	TRBD1	TRBJ1-6	TGTGCCAGCAGTGACGGGGACAGGGCAAGTTCACCCCTCCACTTT	CASSDGDRASSPLHF
TRBV15	once	TRBD2	TRBJ2-3	TGTGCCACCAGCGGGATACCGGGACTAGCGGGAGGCACAGATACGCAGTATTTT	CATSGIPGLAGGTDTQYF
TRBV7-2	.	TRBD1	TRBJ2-5	TGTGCCAGCAGCTTAGCTGGACAGGGCAGGGAGACCCAGTACTTC	CASSLAGQGRETQYF
TRBV19	few	.	TRBJ2-4	TGTGCCAGTAGTATACGAGGAGGGATAGCCAAAAACATTCAGTACTTC	CASSIRGGIAKNIQYF
TRBV29-1	.	TRBD2	TRBJ2-3	TGCAGCGTCGTACTAGCGGCTTCGGCCGATACGCAGTATTTT	CSVVLAASADTQYF